One and the same sample provided the 21 T cell receptor beta chains below, sequenced in a study of blood T cell repertoires in COVID-19. Method: immunoSEQ multiplex PCR; TCRdb's copy keeps in-frame clones and lacks some. Of approximately 240,000 clones in the sample, more than 65% are singletons; the top ten hold roughly 3%. The specimen sequenced was peripheral blood. The receptors stem from a woman in her twenties or thirties who had recovered from COVID-19.

The chain uses TRBV5-1 and TRBJ1-1; the D gene is possibly TRBD1 (5 bases). V lost 0 bases to trimming and J lost 4 bases, with 10 bases between them. Germline loops: CDR1 SGHRS, CDR2 YFSETQ. This CDR3 has 14 residues. DNA for the CDR3: TGCGCCAGCAGCTTGGCCAGGGCTACCACTGAAGCTTTCTTT. This codes for CASSLARATTEAFF.

This chain uses TRBV7-3 with TRBJ2-1; 12 bases fit TRBD2. Germline CDR1 is SGHTA and CDR2 is FQGTGA. The length of the CDR3 is 15 residues. V lost 2 bases and J lost 9; bases outside the gene matches: 5. DNA of the CDR3: TGTGCCAGCAGCTTACTAGCGGGAGGGGATAGTGAGCAGTTCTTC. Residues: CASSLLAGGDSEQFF.

CDR3 residues: CASSYSTGLNTDTQYF. Written as DNA, the CDR3 is TGTGCCAGCAGTTACTCGACGGGACTCAACACAGATACGCAGTATTTT. The V call is TRBV6-5, the J call TRBJ2-3, with D possibly TRBD2 on 6 matching bases. V was trimmed by 0 bases and J by 2 bases, leaving 12 bases between them. Germline V gene lookup returns CDR1 MNHEY and CDR2 SVGAGI. The CDR3 contains 16 residues.

A word on this clone: Additional DNA sequences in this sample encode the identical CDR3. This sequence joins TRBV9 and TRBJ2-6; D ambiguous. From germline, CDR1 is SGDLS and CDR2 YYNGEE. This CDR3 spans 14 amino acids. Trimming removed 0 bases at V and 4 bases at J, with 5 bases between. The CDR3 loop reads CASSVGAGANVLTF. As DNA, the CDR3 is TGTGCCAGCAGCGTAGGAGCCGGGGCCAACGTCCTGACTTTC.

The genes are TRBV27 and TRBJ2-1, with TRBD2 as a possible D gene (6 bases). The V end was cut by 6 bases, the J end by 1 base, with 10 bases between. Germline values: CDR1 MNHEY, CDR2 SMNVEV (reference sequence). The CDR3 extends over 14 amino acids. For the CDR3, the DNA is TGTGCCAGCAGGACTAGTGGATCCTACAATGAGCAGTTCTTC. Translation gives CASRTSGSYNEQFF.

The V and J genes are TRBV24-1 and TRBJ1-1, with D maybe TRBD1 (5 bases). The CDR3 consists of 14 residues. In germline, CDR1 is KGHDR, CDR2 SFDVKD. V gave up 2 bases and J gave up 5 bases, with 11 bases separating them. In DNA, the CDR3 is TGTGCCACCAGTGATTCGATCGGGGGGACTGAAGCTTTCTTT. Protein product: CATSDSIGGTEAFF.

The V gene is TRBV14, the J gene TRBJ2-1; D call uncertain. In germline, CDR1 is SGHDN, CDR2 FVKESK. The ends were cut back, 0 bases at V and 7 bases at J, with 4 bases in the middle. The CDR3 is 12 residues long. The CDR3 here is CASSQDGNEQFF. CDR3 nucleotide sequence: TGTGCCAGCAGCCAAGACGGGAATGAGCAGTTCTTC.

The chain employs TRBV30 and TRBJ2-1, with 8 bases fitting TRBD2. After removal of 4 bases from V and 9 bases from J, the junction contained 11 bases not matched to a gene. Germline CDR1 and CDR2: GTSNPN and SVGIG (reference sequence). This CDR3 region has 14 residues. The CDR3 here is CAWTGVAGSSEQFF. In DNA, the CDR3 is TGTGCCTGGACAGGAGTAGCGGGGAGCTCTGAGCAGTTCTTC.

The rearrangement links TRBV30 to TRBJ2-7; 7 positions agree with TRBD2. The V gene end was trimmed by 1 base and the J gene end by 2 bases; junction bases not matched to a gene: 14. The CDR3 consists of 17 residues. Germline V gives CDR1 GTSNPN, CDR2 SVGIG (reference sequence). Written as DNA, the CDR3 is TGTGCCTGGAGTGGAGCGGGGTCTCGGAGTGGAACCTACGAGCAGTACTTC. This translates into CAWSGAGSRSGTYEQYF.

V and J are TRBV7-9 and TRBJ1-4, with 7 bases lining up with TRBD1. V shed 5 bases and J 8 bases; nucleotides not matched to a gene: 8. CDR3 length equals 14 residues. CDR1 and CDR2 (germline): SEHNR, FQNEAQ (reference sequence). In nucleotides, the CDR3 is TGTGCCAGCAGCAGCTCGGCAGGGGGGGAAAAACTGTTTTTT. Protein: CASSSSAGGEKLFF.

V usage is TRBV5-5 and J usage is TRBJ2-7, with D possibly TRBD2 on 6 matching bases. The CDR3 contains 15 residues. V was clipped by 1 base and J by 0 bases, with 11 bases between them. Germline CDR1 is SGHKS and CDR2 is YYEKEE (reference sequence). This CDR3 reads CASSLSRGSSYEQYF. The CDR3 nucleotides are TGTGCCAGCAGCTTGTCTCGGGGGAGCTCCTACGAGCAGTACTTC. Full variable domain (outside the CDR3, taken from reference TRBV5-5 and TRBJ2-7): DAGVTQSPTHLIKTRGQQVTLRCSPISGHKSVSWYQQVLGQGPQFIFQYYEKEERGRGNFPDRFSARQFPNYSSELNVNALLLGDSALYLCASSLSRGSSYEQYFGPGTRLTVT.

In its sample, this clone was seen a few times. The chain employs TRBV7-2 and TRBJ2-7, with a possible D match to TRBD1 (6 bases). The CDR3 is made up of 16 amino acids. V shed 3 bases and J shed 2 bases, with 17 bases lying between them. Germline V gene lookup returns CDR1 SGHTA and CDR2 FQGNSA. This CDR3 reads CASSFQSGVSTYEQYF. In DNA, the CDR3 is TGTGCCAGCAGCTTTCAATCAGGGGTCTCAACCTACGAGCAGTACTTC.

V and J are TRBV12-3 or TRBV12-4 and TRBJ1-2, with a tentative D call TRBD1 (5 bases). The CDR3 consists of 13 residues. V lost 6 bases, J lost 3 bases, and 11 bases lay in between. The CDR3 DNA sequence: TGTGCCAGCAGGGGGGGGACGGACTATGGCTACACCTTC. Encoded protein: CASRGGTDYGYTF.

The chain is built from TRBV18 and TRBJ2-3; 7 bases are a match to TRBD2. Germline lookup yields CDR1 KGHSH and CDR2 LQKENI. Trimming took 3 bases from V and 2 from J; bases not matched to a gene: 2. This CDR3 region has 14 residues. CDR3 bases: TGTGCCAGCTCACCGCTAGCGGACACAGATACGCAGTATTTT. This codes for CASSPLADTDTQYF.

The V and J genes are TRBV5-4 and TRBJ1-1; TRBD1 aligns across 7 bases. Germline V CDR1 and CDR2: SGHNT, YYREEE (reference sequence). The CDR3 spans 12 residues. V gave up 4 bases and J gave up 5 bases; unmatched junction bases: 2. CDR3 amino acids: CASSLQGTEAFF. In DNA form, the CDR3 reads TGTGCCAGCAGCCTACAGGGGACTGAAGCTTTCTTT. The whole variable domain, remainder taken from reference TRBV5-4 and TRBJ1-1, is ETGVTQSPTHLIKTRGQQVTLRCSSQSGHNTVSWYQQALGQGPQFIFQYYREEENGRGNFPPRFSGLQFPNYSSELNVNALELDDSALYLCASSLQGTEAFFGQGTRLTVV.

The CDR3 DNA reads as TGTGCCAGCACAGGGGTGGCCAATCAGCCCCAGCATTTT. Its translation is CASTGVANQPQHF. The chain uses TRBV6-5 and TRBJ1-5; a weak D match, TRBD1 (6 bases). Germline lookup yields CDR1 MNHEY and CDR2 SVGAGI. V gave up 7 bases and J gave up 3 bases, with 10 bases separating them. CDR3 length: 13 residues.

The chain recombines TRBV19 with TRBJ1-5, with a tentative D call TRBD1 (6 bases). The V end was cut by 5 bases, the J end by 0 bases, with 17 bases between. CDR3 length equals 17 residues. Germline V gives CDR1 LNHDA, CDR2 SQIVND (reference sequence). This CDR3 is CASSFTSTGYSNQPQHF. The CDR3 DNA is TGTGCCAGTAGTTTCACCTCAACAGGGTATAGCAATCAGCCCCAGCATTTT.

V is TRBV27 and J is TRBJ2-2; possibly TRBD2 for D (5 bases). Trimming took off 3 bases at V and 6 bases at J, with 8 bases between the two ends. The CDR3 has 13 residues. Germline V gives CDR1 MNHEY, CDR2 SMNVEV (reference sequence). CDR3 sequence reads: CASSLREAGELFF. CDR3 in DNA: TGTGCCAGCAGTTTGAGGGAAGCCGGGGAGCTGTTTTTT.

This chain uses TRBV5-1 with TRBJ1-2, with TRBD1 identical over 8 bases. Trimming took 3 bases from V and 3 from J; bases not matched to a gene: 10. This CDR3 is built from 16 residues. Germline lookup yields CDR1 SGHRS and CDR2 YFSETQ. The CDR3 bases are TGCGCCAGCAGCTCCATGGTACACAGGGGGTACTATGGCTACACCTTC. Protein: CASSSMVHRGYYGYTF. The variable domain in full, with the rest retrieved from reference TRBV5-1 and TRBJ1-2, is KAGVTQTPRYLIKTRGQQVTLSCSPISGHRSVSWYQQTPGQGLQFLFEYFSETQRNKGNFPGRFSGRQFSNSRSEMNVSTLELGDSALYLCASSSMVHRGYYGYTFGSGTRLTVV.

This sequence joins TRBV27 and TRBJ2-7; TRBD1 agrees at 8 bases. The germline V gene encodes CDR1 MNHEY and CDR2 SMNVEV (reference sequence). J gave up 6 bases and V 3 bases, and 7 bases lay outside the gene matches. The CDR3 is 14 amino acids. The CDR3 loop reads CASSFGQGAREQYF. CDR3 nucleotides: TGTGCCAGCAGTTTCGGGCAGGGGGCGCGCGAGCAGTACTTC.

The gene calls are TRBV5-1 and TRBJ1-6, with 9 bases identical to TRBD1. Per germline, CDR1 SGHRS and CDR2 YFSETQ. The ends lost 0 bases at V and 14 bases at J; junction bases unmatched: 9. The CDR3 covers 15 residues. In nucleotides, the CDR3 is TGCGCCAGCAGCTTGGCCGGGGGTTGGACAGGGGCCCTCCACTTT. Its protein product is CASSLAGGWTGALHF.